This T cell receptor (beta chain) is drawn from a study of cytomegalovirus exposure and HLA in healthy donors. With 60 Vbeta and 13 Jbeta primers, the PCR was carried out. Here immunoSEQ multiplex PCR was the method, and the copy in TCRdb shows in-frame clones only, minus some. Of some 110,000 clones listed, roughly 70% are singletons. CDR1 is MNHEY and CDR2 is SVGAGI in the germline V gene. The length of the CDR3 is 13 residues. Between the trimmed V and J ends, which lost 2 bases and 6 bases, there was a span of 11 bases. The chain joins TRBV6-5 to TRBJ2-7; tentatively, D is TRBD2 (5 bases). This TCR came from a man under 40 in good health and CMV-seropositive. Sample: PBMCs. As DNA, the CDR3 is TGTGCCAGCAGTTACAAGAGGGCCGGCGAGCAGTACGTC. The encoded protein is CASSYKRAGEQYV.